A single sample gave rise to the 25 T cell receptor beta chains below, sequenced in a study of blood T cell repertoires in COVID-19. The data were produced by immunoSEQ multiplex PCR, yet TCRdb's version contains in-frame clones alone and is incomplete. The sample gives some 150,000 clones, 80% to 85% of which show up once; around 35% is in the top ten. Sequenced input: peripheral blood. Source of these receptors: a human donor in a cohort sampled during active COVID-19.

The CDR3: CASSLLEGQGYNEQFF. In DNA form, the CDR3 reads TGCGCCAGCAGCTTGTTAGAGGGACAGGGGTACAATGAGCAGTTCTTC. The chain recombines TRBV5-1 with TRBJ2-1; TRBD1 aligns across 10 bases. The CDR3 has 16 amino acids. Unmatched junction bases numbered 5, after V lost 1 base and J lost 4 bases. Germline lookup yields CDR1 SGHRS and CDR2 YFSETQ.

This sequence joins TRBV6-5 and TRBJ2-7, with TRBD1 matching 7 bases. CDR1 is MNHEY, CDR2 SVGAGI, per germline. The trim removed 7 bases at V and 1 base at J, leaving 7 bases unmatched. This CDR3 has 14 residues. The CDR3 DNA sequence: TGTGCCAGCACCAAACCGGGACAGTCCTACGAGCAGTACTTC. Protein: CASTKPGQSYEQYF.

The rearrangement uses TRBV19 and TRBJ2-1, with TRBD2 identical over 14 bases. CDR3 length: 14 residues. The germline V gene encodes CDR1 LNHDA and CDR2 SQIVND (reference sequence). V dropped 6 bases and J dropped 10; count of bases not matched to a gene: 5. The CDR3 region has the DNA TGTGCCAGTAGGCGACTAGCGGGGGGGCAGGAGCAGTTCTTC. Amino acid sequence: CASRRLAGGQEQFF.

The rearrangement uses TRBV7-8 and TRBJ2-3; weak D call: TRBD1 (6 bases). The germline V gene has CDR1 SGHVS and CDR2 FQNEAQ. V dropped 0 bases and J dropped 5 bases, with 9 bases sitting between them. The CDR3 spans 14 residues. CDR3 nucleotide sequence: TGTGCCAGCAGCTTAGCGCTAGGGGGAGATACGCAGTATTTT. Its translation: CASSLALGGDTQYF.

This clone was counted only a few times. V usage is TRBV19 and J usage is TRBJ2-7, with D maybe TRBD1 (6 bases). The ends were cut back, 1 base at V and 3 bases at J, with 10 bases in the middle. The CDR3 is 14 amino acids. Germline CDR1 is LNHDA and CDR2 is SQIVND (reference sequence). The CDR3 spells CASSIGTEGYEQYF. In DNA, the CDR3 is TGTGCCAGTAGTATAGGGACAGAGGGCTACGAGCAGTACTTC.

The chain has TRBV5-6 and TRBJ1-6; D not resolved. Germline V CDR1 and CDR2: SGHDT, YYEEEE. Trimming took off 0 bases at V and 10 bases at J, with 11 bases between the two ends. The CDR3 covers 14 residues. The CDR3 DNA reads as TGTGCCAGCAGCTTGGCCCCCCTAGGATCACCCCTCCACTTT. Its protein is CASSLAPLGSPLHF.

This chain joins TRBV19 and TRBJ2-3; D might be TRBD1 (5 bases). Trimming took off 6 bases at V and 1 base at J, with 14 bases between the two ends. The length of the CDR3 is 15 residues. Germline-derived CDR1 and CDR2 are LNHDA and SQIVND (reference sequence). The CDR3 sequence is CASSYLDKRTDTQYF. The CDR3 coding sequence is TGTGCCAGTAGCTATCTGGACAAGCGCACAGATACGCAGTATTTT.

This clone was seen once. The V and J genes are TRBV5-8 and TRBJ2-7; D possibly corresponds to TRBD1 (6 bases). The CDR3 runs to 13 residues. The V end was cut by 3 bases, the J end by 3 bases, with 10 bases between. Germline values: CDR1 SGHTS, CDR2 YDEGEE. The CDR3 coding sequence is TGTGCCAGCAGCTGGGACACCAACTACGAGCAGTACTTC. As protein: CASSWDTNYEQYF.

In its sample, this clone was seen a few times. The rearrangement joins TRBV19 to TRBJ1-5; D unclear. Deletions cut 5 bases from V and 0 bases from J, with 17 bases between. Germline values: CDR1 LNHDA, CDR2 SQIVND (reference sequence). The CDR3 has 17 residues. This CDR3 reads CASSPQVLRVSNQPQHF. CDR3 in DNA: TGTGCCAGTAGTCCCCAGGTGCTACGTGTTAGCAATCAGCCCCAGCATTTT.

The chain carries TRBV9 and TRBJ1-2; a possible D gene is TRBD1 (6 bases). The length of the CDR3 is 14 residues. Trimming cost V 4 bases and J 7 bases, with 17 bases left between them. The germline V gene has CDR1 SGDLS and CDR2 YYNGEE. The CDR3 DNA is TGTGCCAGCAGCCCGCCCTGGGGAGGGGGTGGCTACACCTTC. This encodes CASSPPWGGGGYTF.

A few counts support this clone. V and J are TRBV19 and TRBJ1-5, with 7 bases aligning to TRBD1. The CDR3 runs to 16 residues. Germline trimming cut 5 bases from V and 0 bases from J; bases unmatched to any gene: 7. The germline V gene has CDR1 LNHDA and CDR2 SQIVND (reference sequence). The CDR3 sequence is CASSPRQGNSNQPQHF. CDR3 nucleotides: TGTGCCAGTAGTCCCCGACAGGGCAATAGCAATCAGCCCCAGCATTTT. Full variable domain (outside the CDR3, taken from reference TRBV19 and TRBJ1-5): DGGITQSPKYLFRKEGQNVTLSCEQNLNHDAMYWYRQDPGQGLRLIYYSQIVNDFQKGDIAEGYSVSREKKESFPLTVTSAQKNPTAFYLCASSPRQGNSNQPQHFGDGTRLSIL.

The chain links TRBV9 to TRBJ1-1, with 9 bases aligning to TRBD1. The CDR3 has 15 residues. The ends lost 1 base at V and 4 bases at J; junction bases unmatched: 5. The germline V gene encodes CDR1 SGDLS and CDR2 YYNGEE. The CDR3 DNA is TGTGCCAGCAGCGTACACAGGGGGCGAGGCACTGAAGCTTTCTTT. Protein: CASSVHRGRGTEAFF.

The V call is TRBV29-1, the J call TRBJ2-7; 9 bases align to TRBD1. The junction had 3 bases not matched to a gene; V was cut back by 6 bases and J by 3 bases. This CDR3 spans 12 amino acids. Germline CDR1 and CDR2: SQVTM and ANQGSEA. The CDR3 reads CSVDRGDYEQYF. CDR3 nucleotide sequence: TGCAGCGTAGACAGGGGGGACTACGAGCAGTACTTC.

The CDR3 protein is CASSLRVAGGGETQYF. The DNA for the CDR3 is TGTGCCAGCAGCTTAAGGGTAGCGGGGGGTGGAGAGACCCAGTACTTC. V usage is TRBV11-2 and J usage is TRBJ2-5; 10 bases line up with TRBD2. V dropped 2 bases and J dropped 4; count of bases not matched to a gene: 7. Germline V gene lookup returns CDR1 SGHAT and CDR2 FQNNGV. The CDR3 has 16 residues. The whole variable domain, filled in from reference TRBV11-2 and TRBJ2-5, reads EAGVAQSPRYKIIEKRQSVAFWCNPISGHATLYWYQQILGQGPKLLIQFQNNGVVDDSQLPKDRFSAERLKGVDSTLKIQPAKLEDSAVYLCASSLRVAGGGETQYFGPGTRLLVL.

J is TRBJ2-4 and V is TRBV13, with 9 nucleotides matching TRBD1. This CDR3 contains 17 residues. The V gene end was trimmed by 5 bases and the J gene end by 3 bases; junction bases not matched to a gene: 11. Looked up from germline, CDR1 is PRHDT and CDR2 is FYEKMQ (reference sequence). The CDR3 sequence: CASSTRTGGTVKNIQYF. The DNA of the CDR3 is TGTGCCAGCAGCACCCGAACAGGGGGCACCGTCAAAAACATTCAGTACTTC.

The DNA of the CDR3 is TGCGCCAGCAGGTTAACAGGGGGATCCTATGGCTACACCTTC. Translating it yields CASRLTGGSYGYTF. The chain is built from TRBV5-1 and TRBJ1-2; 8 nucleotides match TRBD1. V shed 5 bases and J 4 bases; nucleotides not matched to a gene: 7. The germline gives CDR1 SGHRS, CDR2 YFSETQ. The CDR3 has 14 amino acids.

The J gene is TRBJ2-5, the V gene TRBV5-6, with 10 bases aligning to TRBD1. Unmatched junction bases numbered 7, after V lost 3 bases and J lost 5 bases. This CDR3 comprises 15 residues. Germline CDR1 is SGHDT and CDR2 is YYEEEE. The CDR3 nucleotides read TGTGCCAGCAGCTACAGACAGGGGGCTGTGGAGACCCAGTACTTC. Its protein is CASSYRQGAVETQYF. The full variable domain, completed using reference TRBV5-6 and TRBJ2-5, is DAGVTQSPTHLIKTRGQQVTLRCSPKSGHDTVSWYQQALGQGPQFIFQYYEEEERQRGNFPDRFSGHQFPNYSSELNVNALLLGDSALYLCASSYRQGAVETQYFGPGTRLLVL.

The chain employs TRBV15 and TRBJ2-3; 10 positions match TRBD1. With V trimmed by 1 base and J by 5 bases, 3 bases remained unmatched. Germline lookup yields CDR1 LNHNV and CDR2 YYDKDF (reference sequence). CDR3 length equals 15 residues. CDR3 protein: CATSRGGQGEDTQYF. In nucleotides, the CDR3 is TGTGCCACCAGCAGAGGTGGACAGGGGGAAGATACGCAGTATTTT.

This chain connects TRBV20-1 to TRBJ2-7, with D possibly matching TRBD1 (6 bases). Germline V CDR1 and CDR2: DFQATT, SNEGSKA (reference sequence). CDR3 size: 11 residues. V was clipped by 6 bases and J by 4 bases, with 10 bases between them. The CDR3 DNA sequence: TGCAGTGCAGCGGACAGATACGAGCAGTACTTC. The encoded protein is CSAADRYEQYF.

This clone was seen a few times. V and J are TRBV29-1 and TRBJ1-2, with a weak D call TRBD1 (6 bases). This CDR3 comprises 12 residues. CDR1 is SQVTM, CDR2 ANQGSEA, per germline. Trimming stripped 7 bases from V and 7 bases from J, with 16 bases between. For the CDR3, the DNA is TGCAGCGGGTTTACCCAGGGGAGTGGCTACACCTTC. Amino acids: CSGFTQGSGYTF. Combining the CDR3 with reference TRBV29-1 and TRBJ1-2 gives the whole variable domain SAVISQKPSRDICQRGTSLTIQCQVDSQVTMMFWYRQQPGQSLTLIATANQGSEATYESGFVIDKFPISRPNLTFSTLTVSNMSPEDSSIYLCSGFTQGSGYTFGSGTRLTVV.

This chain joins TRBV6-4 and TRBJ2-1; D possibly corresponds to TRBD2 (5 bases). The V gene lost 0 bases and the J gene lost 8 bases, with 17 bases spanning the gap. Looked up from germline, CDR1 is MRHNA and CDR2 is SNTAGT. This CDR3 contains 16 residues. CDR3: CASSDSWRVDPHEQFF. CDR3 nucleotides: TGTGCCAGCAGTGACTCGTGGCGGGTGGACCCTCATGAGCAGTTCTTC.

This CDR3 is CASSQVVLRSGYTF. CDR3 sequence (DNA): TGCGCCAGCAGCCAAGTCGTACTCCGAAGTGGCTACACCTTC. J is TRBJ1-2 and V is TRBV4-1; D not resolved. V was shortened by 1 base and J by 7 bases, with 13 bases between the two germline ends. The CDR3 extends over 14 amino acids. Germline V gives CDR1 MGHRA, CDR2 YSYEKL.

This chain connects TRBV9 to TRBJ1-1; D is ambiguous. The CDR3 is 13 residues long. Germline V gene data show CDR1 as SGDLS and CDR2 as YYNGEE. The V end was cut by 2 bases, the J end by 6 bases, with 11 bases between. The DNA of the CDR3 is TGTGCCAGCAGCGTGCGCGGAAATGCTGAAGCTTTCTTT. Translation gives CASSVRGNAEAFF.

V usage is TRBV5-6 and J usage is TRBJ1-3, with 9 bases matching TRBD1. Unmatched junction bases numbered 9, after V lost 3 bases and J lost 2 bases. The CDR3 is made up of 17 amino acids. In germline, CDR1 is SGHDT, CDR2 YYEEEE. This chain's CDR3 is CASSSDRGMSPGNTIYF. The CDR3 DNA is TGTGCCAGCAGCTCGGACAGGGGCATGAGCCCTGGAAACACCATATATTTT. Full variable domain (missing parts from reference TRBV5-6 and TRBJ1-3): DAGVTQSPTHLIKTRGQQVTLRCSPKSGHDTVSWYQQALGQGPQFIFQYYEEEERQRGNFPDRFSGHQFPNYSSELNVNALLLGDSALYLCASSSDRGMSPGNTIYFGEGSWLTVV.

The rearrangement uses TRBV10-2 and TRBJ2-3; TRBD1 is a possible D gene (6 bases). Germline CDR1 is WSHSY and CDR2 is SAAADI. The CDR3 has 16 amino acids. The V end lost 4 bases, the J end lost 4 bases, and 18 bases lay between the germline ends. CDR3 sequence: CASSAGQPGWADTQYF. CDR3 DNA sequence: TGCGCCAGCAGTGCCGGACAGCCCGGGTGGGCAGATACGCAGTATTTT.